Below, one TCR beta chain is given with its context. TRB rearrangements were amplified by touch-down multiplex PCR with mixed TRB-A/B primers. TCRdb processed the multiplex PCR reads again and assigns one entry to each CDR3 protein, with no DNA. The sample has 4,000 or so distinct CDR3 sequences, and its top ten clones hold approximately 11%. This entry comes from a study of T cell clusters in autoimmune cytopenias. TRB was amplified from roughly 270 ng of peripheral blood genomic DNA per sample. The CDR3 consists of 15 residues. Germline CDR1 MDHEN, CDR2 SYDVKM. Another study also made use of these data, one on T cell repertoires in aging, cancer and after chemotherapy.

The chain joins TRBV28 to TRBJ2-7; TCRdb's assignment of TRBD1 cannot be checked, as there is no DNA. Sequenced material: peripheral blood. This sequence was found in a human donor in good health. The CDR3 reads CASSTQGQGVREQYF.